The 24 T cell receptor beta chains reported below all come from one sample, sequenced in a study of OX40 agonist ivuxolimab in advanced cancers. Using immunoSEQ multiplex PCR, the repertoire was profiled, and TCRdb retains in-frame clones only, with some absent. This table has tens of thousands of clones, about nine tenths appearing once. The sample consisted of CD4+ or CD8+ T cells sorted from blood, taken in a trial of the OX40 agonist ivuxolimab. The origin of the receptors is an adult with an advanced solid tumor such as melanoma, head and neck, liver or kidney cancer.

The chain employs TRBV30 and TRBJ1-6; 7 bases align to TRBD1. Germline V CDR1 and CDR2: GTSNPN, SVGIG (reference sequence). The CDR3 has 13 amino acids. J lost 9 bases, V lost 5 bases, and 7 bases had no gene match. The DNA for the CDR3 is TGTGCCTGGGCGACAGGGTTGGTTTCACCCCTCCACTTT. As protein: CAWATGLVSPLHF.

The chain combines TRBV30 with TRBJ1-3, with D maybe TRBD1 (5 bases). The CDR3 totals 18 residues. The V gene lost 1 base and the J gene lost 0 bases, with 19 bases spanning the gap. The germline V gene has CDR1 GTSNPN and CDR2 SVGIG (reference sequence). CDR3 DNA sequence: TGTGCCTGGAGTGCACCAGCGCGTAGACAGCGCTCTGGAAACACCATATATTTT. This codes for CAWSAPARRQRSGNTIYF.

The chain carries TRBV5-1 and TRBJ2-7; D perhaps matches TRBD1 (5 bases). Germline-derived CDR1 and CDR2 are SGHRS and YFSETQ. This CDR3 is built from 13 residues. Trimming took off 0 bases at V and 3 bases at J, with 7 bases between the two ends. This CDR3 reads CASSLEQVYEQYF. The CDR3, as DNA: TGCGCCAGCAGCTTGGAACAGGTCTACGAGCAGTACTTC. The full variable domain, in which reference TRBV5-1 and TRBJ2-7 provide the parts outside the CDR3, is KAGVTQTPRYLIKTRGQQVTLSCSPISGHRSVSWYQQTPGQGLQFLFEYFSETQRNKGNFPGRFSGRQFSNSRSEMNVSTLELGDSALYLCASSLEQVYEQYFGPGTRLTVT.

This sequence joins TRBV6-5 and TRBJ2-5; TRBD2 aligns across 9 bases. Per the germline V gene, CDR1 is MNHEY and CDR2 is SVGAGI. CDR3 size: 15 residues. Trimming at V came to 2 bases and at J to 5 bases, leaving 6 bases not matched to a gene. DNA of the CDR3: TGTGCCAGCAGTTACCATCTAGCGGGGTGGGAGACCCAGTACTTC. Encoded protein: CASSYHLAGWETQYF.

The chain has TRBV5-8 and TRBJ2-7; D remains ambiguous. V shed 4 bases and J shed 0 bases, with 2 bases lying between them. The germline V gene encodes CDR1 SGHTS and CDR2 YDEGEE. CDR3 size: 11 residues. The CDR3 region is CASSISYEQYF. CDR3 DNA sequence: TGTGCCAGCAGCATCTCCTACGAGCAGTACTTC.

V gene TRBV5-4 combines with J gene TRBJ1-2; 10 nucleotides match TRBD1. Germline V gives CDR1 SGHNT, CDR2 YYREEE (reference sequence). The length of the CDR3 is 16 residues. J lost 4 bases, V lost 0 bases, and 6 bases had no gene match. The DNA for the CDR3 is TGTGCCAGCAGCTTGGCCGTGGGACAGGGGTCCTATGGCTACACCTTC. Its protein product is CASSLAVGQGSYGYTF.

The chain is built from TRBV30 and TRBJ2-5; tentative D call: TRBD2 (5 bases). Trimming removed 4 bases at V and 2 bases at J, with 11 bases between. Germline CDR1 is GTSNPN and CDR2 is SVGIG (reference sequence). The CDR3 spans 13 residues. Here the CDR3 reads CAWTGVGQETQYF. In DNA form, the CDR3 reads TGTGCCTGGACCGGGGTAGGGCAAGAGACCCAGTACTTC.

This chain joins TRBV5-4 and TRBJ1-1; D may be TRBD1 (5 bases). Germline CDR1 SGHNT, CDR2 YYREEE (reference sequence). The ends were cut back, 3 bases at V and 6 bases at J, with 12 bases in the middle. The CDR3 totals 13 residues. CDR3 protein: CASSSLQVPEAFF. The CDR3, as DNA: TGTGCCAGCAGCTCATTACAGGTGCCTGAAGCTTTCTTT.

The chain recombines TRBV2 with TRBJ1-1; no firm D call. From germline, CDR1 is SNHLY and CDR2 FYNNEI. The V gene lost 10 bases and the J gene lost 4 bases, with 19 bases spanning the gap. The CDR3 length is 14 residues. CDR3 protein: CATSGLKVGTEAFF. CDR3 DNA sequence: TGTGCCACCTCCGGATTGAAGGTTGGCACTGAAGCTTTCTTT.

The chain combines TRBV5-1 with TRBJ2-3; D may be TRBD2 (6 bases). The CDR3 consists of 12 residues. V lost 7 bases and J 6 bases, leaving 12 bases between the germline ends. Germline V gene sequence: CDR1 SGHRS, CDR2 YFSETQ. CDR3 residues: CASFREIDTQYF. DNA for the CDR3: TGCGCCAGCTTTCGGGAGATCGATACGCAGTATTTT.

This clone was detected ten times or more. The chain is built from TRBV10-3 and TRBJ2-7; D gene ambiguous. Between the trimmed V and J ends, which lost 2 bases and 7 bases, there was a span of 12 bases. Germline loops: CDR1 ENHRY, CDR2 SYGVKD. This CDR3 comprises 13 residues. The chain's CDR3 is CAISEAAVPEQYF. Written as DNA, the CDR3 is TGTGCCATCAGTGAGGCGGCAGTCCCTGAGCAGTACTTC.

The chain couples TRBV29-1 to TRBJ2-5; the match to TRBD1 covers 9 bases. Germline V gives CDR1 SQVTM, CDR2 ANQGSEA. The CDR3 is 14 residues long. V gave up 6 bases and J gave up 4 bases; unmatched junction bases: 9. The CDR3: CSVGQGLGRETQYF. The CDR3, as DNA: TGCAGCGTAGGACAGGGGCTAGGAAGAGAGACCCAGTACTTC.

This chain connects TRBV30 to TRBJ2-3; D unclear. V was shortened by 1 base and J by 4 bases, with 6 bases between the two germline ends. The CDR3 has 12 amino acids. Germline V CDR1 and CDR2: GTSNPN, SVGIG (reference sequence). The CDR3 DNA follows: TGTGCCTGGAGTGCTGGGGCAGATACGCAGTATTTT. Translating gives CAWSAGADTQYF.

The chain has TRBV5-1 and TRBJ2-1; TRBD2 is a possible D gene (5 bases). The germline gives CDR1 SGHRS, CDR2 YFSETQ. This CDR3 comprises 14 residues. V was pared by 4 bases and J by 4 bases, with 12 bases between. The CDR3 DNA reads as TGCGCCAGCAGCAGCGGCGATGATTACAATGAGCAGTTCTTC. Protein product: CASSSGDDYNEQFF.

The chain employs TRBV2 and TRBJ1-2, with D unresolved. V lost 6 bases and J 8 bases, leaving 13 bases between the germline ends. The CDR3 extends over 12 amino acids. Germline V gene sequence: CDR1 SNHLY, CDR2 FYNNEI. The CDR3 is CASSRYVKGYTF. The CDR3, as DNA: TGTGCCAGCAGCCGATACGTGAAAGGCTACACCTTC.

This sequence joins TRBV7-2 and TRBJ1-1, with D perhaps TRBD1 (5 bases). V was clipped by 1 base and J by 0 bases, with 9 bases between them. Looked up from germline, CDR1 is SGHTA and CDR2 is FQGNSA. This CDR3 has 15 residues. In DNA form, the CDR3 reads TGTGCCAGCAGCTTAGGGACGGGACTGAACACTGAAGCTTTCTTT. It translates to CASSLGTGLNTEAFF.

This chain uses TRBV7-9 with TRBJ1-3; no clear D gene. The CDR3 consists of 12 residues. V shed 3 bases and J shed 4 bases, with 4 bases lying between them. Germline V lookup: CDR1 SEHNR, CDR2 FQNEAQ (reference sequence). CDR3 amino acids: CASSFGGNTIYF. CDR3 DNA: TGTGCCAGCAGCTTTGGGGGAAACACCATATATTTT. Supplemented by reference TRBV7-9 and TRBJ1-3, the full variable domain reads DTGVSQNPRHKITKRGQNVTFRCDPISEHNRLYWYRQTLGQGPEFLTYFQNEAQLEKSRLLSDRFSAERPKGSFSTLEIQRTEQGDSAMYLCASSFGGNTIYFGEGSWLTVV.

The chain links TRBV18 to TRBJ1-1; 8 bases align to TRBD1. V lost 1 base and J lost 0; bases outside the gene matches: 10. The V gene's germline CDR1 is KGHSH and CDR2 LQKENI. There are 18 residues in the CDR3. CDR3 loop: CASSPLRTGISVNTEAFF. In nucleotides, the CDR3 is TGTGCCAGCTCACCACTAAGGACAGGGATTTCGGTGAACACTGAAGCTTTCTTT.

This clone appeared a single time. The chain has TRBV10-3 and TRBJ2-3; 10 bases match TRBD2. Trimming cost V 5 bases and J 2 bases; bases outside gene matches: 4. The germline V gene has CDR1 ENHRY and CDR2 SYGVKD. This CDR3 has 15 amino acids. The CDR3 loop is CAISRTSGNTDTQYF. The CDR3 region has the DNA TGTGCCATCAGTCGGACTAGCGGTAACACAGATACGCAGTATTTT.

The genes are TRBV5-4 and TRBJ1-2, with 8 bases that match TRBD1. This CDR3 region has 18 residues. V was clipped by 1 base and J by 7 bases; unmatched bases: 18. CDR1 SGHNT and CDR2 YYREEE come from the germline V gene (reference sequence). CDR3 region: CASSLRGTGVRPGSGYTF. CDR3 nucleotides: TGTGCCAGCAGCTTGAGGGGGACAGGTGTGAGGCCCGGGAGTGGCTACACCTTC.

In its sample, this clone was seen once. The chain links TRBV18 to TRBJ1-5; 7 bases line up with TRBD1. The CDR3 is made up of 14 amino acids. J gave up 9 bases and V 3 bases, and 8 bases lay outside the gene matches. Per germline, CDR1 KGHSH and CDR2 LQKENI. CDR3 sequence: CASSPSTGFGPQHF. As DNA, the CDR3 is TGTGCCAGCTCACCCTCGACAGGGTTTGGGCCCCAGCATTTT.

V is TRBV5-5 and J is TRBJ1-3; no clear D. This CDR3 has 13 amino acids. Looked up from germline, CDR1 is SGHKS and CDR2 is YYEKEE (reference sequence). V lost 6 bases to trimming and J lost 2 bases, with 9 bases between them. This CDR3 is CASTSLAGNTIYF. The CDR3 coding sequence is TGTGCCAGCACTTCTTTAGCTGGAAACACCATATATTTT.

The CDR3: CASSHPTGVDGYTF. The CDR3 coding sequence is TGCGCCAGCAGCCACCCGACAGGGGTGGATGGCTACACCTTC. The chain couples TRBV4-1 to TRBJ1-2; 8 bases fit TRBD1. The CDR3 spans 14 residues. CDR1 MGHRA and CDR2 YSYEKL come from the germline V gene. V was clipped by 3 bases and J by 6 bases; unmatched bases: 6.

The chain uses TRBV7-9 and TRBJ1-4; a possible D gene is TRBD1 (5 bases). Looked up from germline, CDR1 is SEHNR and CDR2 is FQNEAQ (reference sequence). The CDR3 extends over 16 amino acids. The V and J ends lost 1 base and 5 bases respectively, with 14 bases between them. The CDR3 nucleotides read TGTGCCAGCAGCTTAGGCAGAAACCAGGGAAATGAAAAACTGTTTTTT. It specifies CASSLGRNQGNEKLFF. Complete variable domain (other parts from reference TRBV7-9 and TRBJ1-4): DTGVSQNPRHKITKRGQNVTFRCDPISEHNRLYWYRQTLGQGPEFLTYFQNEAQLEKSRLLSDRFSAERPKGSFSTLEIQRTEQGDSAMYLCASSLGRNQGNEKLFFGSGTQLSVL.